A selection of T cell receptor beta chains follows, all from one sample in a study of blood T cell repertoires in COVID-19. The data were produced by immunoSEQ multiplex PCR, yet TCRdb's version contains in-frame clones alone and is incomplete. Altogether approximately 230,000 clones are present, 88% being singletons, with the ten largest covering roughly 15%. The specimen sequenced was PBMCs or T cells enriched from blood (not recorded which). These receptors all stem from a woman in her forties or fifties with acute COVID-19. The conserved cysteine and the conserved F or W are not part of the CDR3 here. Each record gives: D gene, V gene, CDR3 protein. D genes are given only for firm matches.

d_gene: TRBD1; v_gene: TRBV27; CDR3aa: AAGRQGNTEAF
d_gene: TRBD2; v_gene: TRBV5-1; CDR3aa: ASSLSTSGRLSSYEQY
d_gene: TRBD1; v_gene: TRBV7-9; CDR3aa: ASSSGTGNYGNQPQH
d_gene: NA; v_gene: TRBV29-1; CDR3aa: SSQRAVSTEVEWTEAF
d_gene: NA; v_gene: TRBV28; CDR3aa: ASSTGQWGLRVSNQPQH
d_gene: NA; v_gene: TRBV6-2/TRBV6-3; CDR3aa: ASSYLTTRYYEQY
d_gene: NA; v_gene: TRBV7-6; CDR3aa: ASSFLVVLPPGPAEAF
d_gene: NA; v_gene: TRBV5-5; CDR3aa: ASSVQVNQPQH
d_gene: TRBD2; v_gene: TRBV28; CDR3aa: ASSPSGSGYEQY
d_gene: NA; v_gene: TRBV27; CDR3aa: ATKRRALATDTQY
d_gene: NA; v_gene: TRBV27; CDR3aa: ASSFGKGLSGNTIY
d_gene: TRBD2; v_gene: TRBV6-1; CDR3aa: ASSEASGRANSSYNEQF
d_gene: TRBD2; v_gene: TRBV7-2; CDR3aa: ASSQTGTRPGELF
d_gene: NA; v_gene: TRBV9; CDR3aa: ASSVGPGQQY
d_gene: NA; v_gene: TRBV18; CDR3aa: ASSPLPRGGISYEQY
d_gene: TRBD1; v_gene: TRBV27; CDR3aa: ASSFRAGGPTLNQPQH
d_gene: NA; v_gene: TRBV7-8; CDR3aa: ASSSNDPGEV
d_gene: NA; v_gene: TRBV7-2; CDR3aa: ASSFSRGGYNEQF
d_gene: TRBD1; v_gene: TRBV2; CDR3aa: ASSGTGTNEKLF
d_gene: TRBD2; v_gene: TRBV5-1; CDR3aa: ASSSGTSGRGAEQF
d_gene: TRBD1; v_gene: TRBV11-2; CDR3aa: ASTRWAGTGGSTEAF
d_gene: TRBD2; v_gene: TRBV6-4; CDR3aa: ASSVLAGNTGELF
d_gene: TRBD2; v_gene: TRBV11-2; CDR3aa: ASSLALLAGVDNEQF
d_gene: TRBD2; v_gene: TRBV18; CDR3aa: ASSPKAGDSYEQY
d_gene: NA; v_gene: TRBV5-6; CDR3aa: ASSLTGVGTGELF
d_gene: NA; v_gene: TRBV6-2/TRBV6-3; CDR3aa: ASSYSTGDSYGYT
d_gene: TRBD1; v_gene: TRBV5-1; CDR3aa: ASSSGQGTEQF
d_gene: TRBD1; v_gene: TRBV18; CDR3aa: ASSRAGQGRETQY
d_gene: TRBD1; v_gene: TRBV25-1; CDR3aa: ASSAPGQGLDTQY
d_gene: TRBD2; v_gene: TRBV4-3; CDR3aa: ASSLTWTSGRDEQF
d_gene: TRBD1; v_gene: TRBV28; CDR3aa: ASNLSGTGFYEQY